This T cell receptor beta chain was identified during a study of T and B cells in COVID-19 patients. Across the study: Blood was sampled from COVID-19 patients who were either actively infected or recovered. In the active-infection cohort, about 90% of the 20 patients had comorbidities linked to unfavorable COVID-19 outcome.

Each TRB amplification used about 220-500 ng of genomic DNA from blood. V lost 6 bases, J lost 1 base, and 5 bases stayed unmatched. This CDR3 spans 14 amino acids. CDR1 is SGHAT, CDR2 FQNNGV, per germline. TRB rearrangements were amplified by multiplex PCR with BIOMED2 TRB-A/B primers. TCRdb analysed the multiplex PCR reads with MiXCR anew, one entry per CDR3 protein. The sample lists 5,500 to 8,000 distinct CDR3 sequences, roughly a third occurring once. The source of this sequence is a human donor who had recovered from COVID-19. The chain employs TRBV11-2 and TRBJ2-5; 7 nucleotides align to TRBD2. Sequenced input: blood. CDR3 in amino acids: CASSFGGTQETQYF. The CDR3 region has the DNA TGTGCCAGCAGTTTCGGGGGGACCCAAGAGACCCAGTACTTC.